Below, 7 T cell receptor beta chains from the same sample are listed, as sequenced in a study of shared T cell receptors in the human thymus (dated by TCRdb to about 2021). Library creation used the immunoSEQ multiplex PCR assay. TCRdb took this table from immuneACCESS and kept in-frame rearrangements with V and J called. Such tables lack part of the clones; where checked against another copy, unresolved V genes explain under half of the gap, and the rest is unexplained. The sample table shows approximately 730,000 clones, and 80% to 90% are seen once. The ten largest clones represent roughly 0.01% of the sample. Another study also made use of these data, one on human thymus T cells.

The sample consisted of thymocytes. These receptors were collected from a girl less than two years old with a congenital heart defect. Donor details come from another sample of the same person, matched by shared clones.

The rearrangement joins TRBV9 to TRBJ1-1; D is uncertain. Germline CDR1 SGDLS, CDR2 YYNGEE. Between the trimmed V and J ends, which lost 4 bases and 2 bases, there was a span of 9 bases. CDR3 length: 13 amino acids. The CDR3 sequence: CASSPEANTEAFF. The CDR3 region has the DNA TGTGCCAGCAGCCCAGAGGCTAACACTGAAGCTTTCTTT. Filled out from reference TRBV9 and TRBJ1-1, the complete variable domain reads DSGVTQTPKHLITATGQRVTLRCSPRSGDLSVYWYQQSLDQGLQFLIQYYNGEERAKGNILERFSAQQFPDLHSELNLSSLELGDSALYFCASSPEANTEAFFGQGTRLTVV.

On this clone itself: No DNA is shown, since the ends of the CDR3 on it are uncertain; the CDR3 is the one TCRdb lists. The rearrangement joins TRBV20-1 to TRBJ1-2. Per the germline V gene, CDR1 is DFQATT and CDR2 is SNEGSKA (reference sequence). A total of 11 residues make up the CDR3, ends included. Here the CDR3 reads CSAGQDYGCTF.

The V and J genes are TRBV12-5 and TRBJ1-2; weak D call: TRBD1 (5 bases). The CDR3 length is 14 residues. The germline gives CDR1 LGHNT, CDR2 FRNRAP. V was shortened by 4 bases and J by 0 bases, with 9 bases between the two germline ends. The CDR3 coding sequence is TGTGCTAGTGGTTGGGGGGAAGCTAACTATGGCTACACCTTC. Its protein is CASGWGEANYGYTF.

This chain connects TRBV30 to TRBJ2-7, with 8 positions matching TRBD2. Germline CDR1 and CDR2: GTSNPN and SVGIG (reference sequence). The CDR3 extends over 16 amino acids. V lost 3 bases, J lost 4 bases, and 14 bases stayed unmatched. The CDR3 DNA follows: TGTGCCTGGAGCTCCGTCCGCGGGGGGCCTTCTTACGAGCAGTACTTC. Its protein product is CAWSSVRGGPSYEQYF.

The chain uses TRBV28 and TRBJ1-2, with 7 nucleotides matching TRBD1. With V trimmed by 0 bases and J by 0 bases, 10 bases remained unmatched. Germline CDR1 reads MDHEN; CDR2 reads SYDVKM. CDR3 size: 18 residues. CDR3 DNA: TGTGCCAGCAGTTTATGGGAGCCGCCGGGACAGACTAACTATGGCTACACCTTC. Its protein product is CASSLWEPPGQTNYGYTF.

This chain uses TRBV7-6 with TRBJ2-7, with TRBD2 as a possible D gene (7 bases). Trimming stripped 1 base from V and 1 base from J, with 14 bases between. The CDR3 is made up of 16 amino acids. CDR1 is SGHVS, CDR2 FNYEAQ, per germline. The CDR3, as DNA: TGTGCCAGCAGCTTAGATATCGGGGGGCCGTCCTACGAGCAGTACTTC. The encoded protein is CASSLDIGGPSYEQYF.

The J gene is TRBJ2-5, the V gene TRBV29-1, with TRBD1 matching over 10 bases. Germline values: CDR1 SQVTM, CDR2 ANQGSEA. V was pared by 0 bases and J by 5 bases, with 6 bases of the junction left unmatched. This CDR3 is 15 amino acids long. CDR3 in DNA: TGCAGCGTTGAAGACTCCGGGACAGGGGCGGAGACCCAGTACTTC. Protein sequence: CSVEDSGTGAETQYF.